These T cell receptor beta chains were read from a single sample in a study of CD8 T cells in ankylosing spondylitis. MiXCR, run by TCRdb on the 5' RACE reads, gives a single entry per CDR3 protein. The sample consists of some 240,000 distinct CDR3 sequences, 7.3% of them appearing once. Sequencing was done on a sample of blood, either unsorted or a sorted T cell fraction (not recorded which). Receptor source: a male donor with ankylosing spondylitis. CDR3s include the opening cysteine and the closing phenylalanine or tryptophan. D genes are given only for firm matches. Expanded clones are given a class, and other clones once, few, many or no size at all.

J gene: TRBJ2-7
V gene: TRBV2
clone size: -
CDR3 length: 17
D gene: TRBD2
CDR3 protein: CASSAGLAGAAPYEQYF
CDR3 DNA: TGTGCCAGCAGTGCCGGCCTAGCGGGAGCGGCGCCCTACGAGCAGTACTTC

J gene: TRBJ1-1
V gene: TRBV7-9
clone size: many
CDR3 length: 15
D gene: TRBD1
CDR3 protein: CASRPDGTGVGEAFF
CDR3 DNA: TGTGCCAGCAGACCTGACGGGACAGGGGTTGGTGAAGCTTTCTTT

J gene: TRBJ2-2
V gene: TRBV30
clone size: many
CDR3 length: 14
D gene: -
CDR3 protein: CAWSLTTYTGELFF
CDR3 DNA: TGTGCCTGGAGTTTGACTACTTACACCGGGGAGCTGTTTTTT

J gene: TRBJ2-3
V gene: TRBV6-2/TRBV6-3
clone size: few
CDR3 length: 20
D gene: TRBD2
CDR3 protein: CASSYKRLAGGQTSTDTQYF
CDR3 DNA: TGTGCCAGCAGTTACAAGCGGCTAGCGGGGGGCCAGACTAGCACAGATACGCAGTATTTT

J gene: TRBJ2-2
V gene: TRBV9
clone size: many
CDR3 length: 13
D gene: -
CDR3 protein: CASSAQLTGELFF
CDR3 DNA: TGTGCCAGCAGCGCACAACTCACCGGGGAGCTGTTTTTT

J gene: TRBJ1-6
V gene: TRBV7-9
clone size: many
CDR3 length: 12
D gene: -
CDR3 protein: CAVRDYNSPLHF
CDR3 DNA: TGTGCCGTACGTGACTATAATTCACCCCTCCACTTT

J gene: TRBJ2-1
V gene: TRBV11-3
clone size: few
CDR3 length: 15
D gene: TRBD2
CDR3 protein: CASSLASWGLNEQFF
CDR3 DNA: TGTGCCAGCAGCTTGGCCTCTTGGGGACTAAATGAGCAGTTCTTC

J gene: TRBJ1-1
V gene: TRBV7-6
clone size: -
CDR3 length: 12
D gene: -
CDR3 protein: CASSLVNGEAFF
CDR3 DNA: TGTGCCAGCAGCTTAGTAAACGGTGAAGCTTTCTTT

J gene: TRBJ2-7
V gene: TRBV27
clone size: -
CDR3 length: 13
D gene: -
CDR3 protein: CASSLSRFNEQYF
CDR3 DNA: TGTGCCAGCAGTTTATCGCGCTTTAACGAGCAGTACTTC

J gene: TRBJ1-1
V gene: TRBV6-5
clone size: many
CDR3 length: 19
D gene: TRBD1
CDR3 protein: CASSSALPRDSVPNTEAFF
CDR3 DNA: TGTGCCAGCAGTTCCGCACTCCCTCGGGACAGCGTGCCGAACACTGAAGCTTTCTTT

J gene: TRBJ2-5
V gene: TRBV30
clone size: -
CDR3 length: 12
D gene: -
CDR3 protein: CAWSVYQETQYF
CDR3 DNA: TGTGCCTGGAGTGTCTACCAAGAGACCCAGTACTTC

J gene: TRBJ1-5
V gene: TRBV6-1
clone size: -
CDR3 length: 15
D gene: -
CDR3 protein: CASSDPWPKNQPQHF
CDR3 DNA: TGTGCCAGCAGTGACCCCTGGCCGAAGAATCAGCCCCAGCATTTT

J gene: TRBJ2-5
V gene: TRBV7-9
clone size: -
CDR3 length: 14
D gene: -
CDR3 protein: CASSPPSGQETQYF
CDR3 DNA: TGTGCCAGCAGCCCCCCTTCAGGACAAGAGACCCAGTACTTC

J gene: TRBJ2-5
V gene: TRBV9
clone size: many
CDR3 length: 16
D gene: -
CDR3 protein: CASSAREVGNQETQYF
CDR3 DNA: TGTGCCAGCAGCGCGAGGGAGGTGGGGAACCAAGAGACCCAGTACTTC

J gene: TRBJ2-5
V gene: TRBV3-1
clone size: -
CDR3 length: 10
D gene: -
CDR3 protein: CASNGETQYF
CDR3 DNA: TGTGCCAGCAACGGGGAGACCCAGTACTTC

J gene: TRBJ2-5
V gene: TRBV6-2/TRBV6-3
clone size: many
CDR3 length: 15
D gene: -
CDR3 protein: CASSYMSGAGETQYF
CDR3 DNA: TGTGCCAGCAGTTACATGTCCGGGGCGGGAGAGACCCAGTACTTC